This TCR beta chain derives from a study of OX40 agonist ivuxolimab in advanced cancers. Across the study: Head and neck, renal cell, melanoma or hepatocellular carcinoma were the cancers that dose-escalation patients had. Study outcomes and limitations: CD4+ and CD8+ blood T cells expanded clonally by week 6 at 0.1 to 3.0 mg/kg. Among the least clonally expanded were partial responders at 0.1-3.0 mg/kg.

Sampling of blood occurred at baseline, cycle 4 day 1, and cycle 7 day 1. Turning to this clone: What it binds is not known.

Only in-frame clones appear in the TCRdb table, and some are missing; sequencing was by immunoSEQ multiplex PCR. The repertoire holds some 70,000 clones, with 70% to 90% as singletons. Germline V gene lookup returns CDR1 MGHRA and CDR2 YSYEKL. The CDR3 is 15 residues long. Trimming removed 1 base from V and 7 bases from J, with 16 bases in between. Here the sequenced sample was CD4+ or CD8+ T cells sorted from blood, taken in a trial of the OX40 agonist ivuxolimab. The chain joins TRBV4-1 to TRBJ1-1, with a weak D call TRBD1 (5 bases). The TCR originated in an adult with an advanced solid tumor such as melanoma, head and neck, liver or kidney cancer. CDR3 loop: CASSQVSGTGGEAFF. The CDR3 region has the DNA TGCGCCAGCAGCCAAGTTTCAGGGACCGGGGGTGAAGCTTTCTTT.